This TCR beta chain is from a study of vaccination and CD4 T cells after COVID-19. Across the study: Overlapping spike peptides of SARS-CoV-2, HCoV-NL63, HCoV-OC43 and HCoV-229E stimulated the cells. The study's findings and limits: Spike mono-reactivity applied to 304 of 307 vaccine-specific clones detected in convalescent patients.

Time point specified: late sampling 161 to 241 days after vaccination in three convalescent patients. The treatment here: roughly 11-day PBMC culture with coronavirus spike peptide pools or control peptides (ViraFEST assay). The CDR3 covers 13 residues. Germline V lookup: CDR1 DFQATT, CDR2 SNEGSKA (reference sequence). Trimming left V 6 bases short and J 3 bases short, with 15 bases between. Sequenced with the Oncomine TCR Beta short-read assay was DNA taken from cultured CD4+ T cells. It was cultured CD4+ T cells from which genomic DNA was extracted. TCRdb used MiXCR to reprocess the PCR reads, holding one entry per CDR3 protein. The data hold 20,000 to 25,000 distinct CDR3 sequences, with 30% to 35% observed a single time. A note on this clonotype: The antigen remains unidentified.

The TCR was taken from a human donor who had recovered from COVID-19. This chain joins TRBV20-1 and TRBJ2-7; tentatively, D is TRBD1 or TRBD2 (5 bases each). Here the sequenced sample was CD4+ T cells from blood, cultured in vitro, taken about 7 months after SARS-CoV-2 vaccination. For the CDR3, the DNA is TGCAGTGCCCACCGACAGAGGGGCTACGAGCAGTACTTC. Its protein is CSAHRQRGYEQYF.